One and the same sample provided the 23 T cell receptor beta chains below, sequenced in a study of human thymus T cells. TCRdb keeps only in-frame clones here, not all; method: immunoSEQ multiplex PCR. The repertoire holds about 78,000 clones, with around 96% as singletons. Thymus specimens were resections from corrective heart surgery. The sample comprised thymus tissue. These receptors were collected from a boy under two years old with a congenital heart defect but otherwise immunologically healthy.

The chain combines TRBV7-9 with TRBJ2-3; 11 bases line up with TRBD2. The J segment lost 5 bases and the V segment lost 8 bases, leaving 15 bases of the junction unmatched. The length of the CDR3 is 17 residues. Germline V CDR1 and CDR2: SEHNR, FQNEAQ (reference sequence). The CDR3, as DNA: TGTGCCAGCTTCTCGACTAGCGGGGCCCCGAGTCGAGATACGCAGTATTTT. Amino acid sequence: CASFSTSGAPSRDTQYF.

In this sample, this clone turned up once. This chain connects TRBV14 to TRBJ1-2; no firm D call. The CDR3 consists of 14 residues. Trimming removed 5 bases from V and 2 bases from J, with 12 bases in between. Germline V gives CDR1 SGHDN, CDR2 FVKESK. The CDR3 loop is CASSGLEANYGYTF. The CDR3 DNA is TGTGCCAGCAGCGGCCTCGAGGCAAACTATGGCTACACCTTC.

The chain recombines TRBV4-2 with TRBJ2-1; 8 nucleotides agree with TRBD2. The CDR3 spans 20 residues. V dropped 4 bases and J dropped 0; count of bases not matched to a gene: 17. In germline, CDR1 is LGHNA, CDR2 YNFKEQ. Here the CDR3 reads CASSPTSEGVAGSSYNEQFF. DNA of the CDR3: TGTGCCAGCAGCCCGACGTCGGAGGGTGTAGCGGGAAGCTCCTACAATGAGCAGTTCTTC.

V and J are TRBV2 and TRBJ1-1; 9 positions agree with TRBD1. The germline V gene has CDR1 SNHLY and CDR2 FYNNEI. There are 18 residues in the CDR3. Trimming removed 4 bases from V and 5 bases from J; junction bases left unmatched: 17. The chain's CDR3 is CASSGPFGTGRVGTEAFF. CDR3 nucleotides: TGTGCCAGCAGTGGCCCTTTTGGGACAGGGAGGGTCGGGACTGAAGCTTTCTTT.

V and J are TRBV19 and TRBJ1-2; 8 bases are a match to TRBD1. The germline V gene has CDR1 LNHDA and CDR2 SQIVND (reference sequence). The ends lost 2 bases at V and 3 bases at J; junction bases unmatched: 8. This CDR3 has 16 amino acids. The DNA for the CDR3 is TGTGCCAGTAGTATATCCCGGGACAGGTTTGACTATGGCTACACCTTC. Protein: CASSISRDRFDYGYTF.

The chain recombines TRBV30 with TRBJ1-2; 7 nucleotides match TRBD1. Trimming at V came to 5 bases and at J to 4 bases, leaving 10 bases not matched to a gene. The germline V gene encodes CDR1 GTSNPN and CDR2 SVGIG (reference sequence). The CDR3 has 14 amino acids. For the CDR3, the DNA is TGTGCCTGGGGTGGTAGGGGGCAAACCTATGGCTACACCTTC. Translated: CAWGGRGQTYGYTF.

The V call is TRBV4-1, the J call TRBJ2-1, with D perhaps assigned TRBD1 or TRBD2 (6 bases each). Trimming shortened V by 2 bases and J by 9 bases, and 20 bases separated the two germline ends. The CDR3 runs to 16 residues. The V gene's germline CDR1 is MGHRA and CDR2 YSYEKL. The DNA for the CDR3 is TGCGCCAGCAGCCAACAGACAGGCGATAGGAGGGGTGAGCAGTTCTTC. It yields the protein CASSQQTGDRRGEQFF.

V gene TRBV4-2 combines with J gene TRBJ2-1; 10 nucleotides align to TRBD2. The CDR3 contains 17 residues. The germline CDR1 and CDR2 sequences are LGHNA and YNFKEQ. Trimming cost V 6 bases and J 4 bases; bases outside gene matches: 12. The CDR3 spells CASSVTLGLARYNEQFF. The CDR3 bases are TGTGCCAGCAGTGTAACCCTGGGACTAGCGAGATACAATGAGCAGTTCTTC.

The chain combines TRBV6-5 with TRBJ2-5; D is perhaps TRBD1 (5 bases). There are 14 residues in the CDR3. Trimming stripped 2 bases from V and 2 bases from J, with 9 bases between. The V gene's germline CDR1 is MNHEY and CDR2 SVGAGI. CDR3 residues: CASSYGHKQETQYF. Here the CDR3 DNA reads TGTGCCAGCAGTTACGGACACAAACAAGAGACCCAGTACTTC.

The rearrangement links TRBV7-2 to TRBJ2-3; 8 nucleotides agree with TRBD1. Trimming at V came to 2 bases and at J to 4 bases, leaving 5 bases not matched to a gene. The CDR3 has 15 residues. The germline V gene has CDR1 SGHTA and CDR2 FQGNSA. DNA of the CDR3: TGTGCCAGCAGCTTATTACGACAGGGGTCAGATACGCAGTATTTT. This sequence encodes CASSLLRQGSDTQYF.

The chain combines TRBV19 with TRBJ1-6; 9 bases align to TRBD1. Germline CDR1 reads LNHDA; CDR2 reads SQIVND (reference sequence). Trimming at V came to 5 bases and at J to 8 bases, leaving 10 bases not matched to a gene. The CDR3 extends over 16 amino acids. CDR3 sequence reads: CASSECGDREDSPLHF. DNA for the CDR3: TGTGCCAGTAGTGAGTGTGGGGACAGGGAGGATTCACCCCTCCACTTT.

CDR3 coding DNA: TGTGCCAGCAGCGGCTGGGACAGGGGGGAGGGCTACACCTTC. Amino acids: CASSGWDRGEGYTF. The V gene is TRBV9, the J gene TRBJ1-2, with TRBD1 matching over 11 bases. This CDR3 has 14 residues. The ends lost 3 bases at V and 8 bases at J; junction bases unmatched: 6. From germline, CDR1 is SGDLS and CDR2 YYNGEE.

The gene calls are TRBV27 and TRBJ2-7; no definite D call. CDR3 length: 15 residues. Germline CDR1 and CDR2: MNHEY and SMNVEV (reference sequence). Trimming pared 5 bases from V and 0 bases from J, leaving 14 bases between. The CDR3 reads CASSPINRISYEQYF. The CDR3 DNA follows: TGTGCCAGCAGTCCCATTAATAGAATCTCCTACGAGCAGTACTTC.

The chain links TRBV27 to TRBJ1-1; 10 nucleotides match TRBD1. The germline gives CDR1 MNHEY, CDR2 SMNVEV (reference sequence). V lost 4 bases, J lost 4 bases, and 9 bases stayed unmatched. The CDR3 contains 16 residues. CDR3 coding DNA: TGTGCCAGCAGTTCCTCGACAGGGGGCCGGTGCACTGAAGCTTTCTTT. Protein sequence: CASSSSTGGRCTEAFF.

The J gene is TRBJ2-4, the V gene TRBV5-1, with D uncertain. Germline-derived CDR1 and CDR2 are SGHRS and YFSETQ. V lost 3 bases to trimming and J lost 0 bases, with 7 bases between them. CDR3 size: 14 residues. The CDR3 region is CASSSRGAKNIQYF. The CDR3 DNA reads TGCGCCAGCAGCTCTCGTGGAGCCAAAAACATTCAGTACTTC.

This chain uses TRBV19 with TRBJ1-2, with 9 bases that match TRBD1. The germline gives CDR1 LNHDA, CDR2 SQIVND (reference sequence). The CDR3 is 15 residues long. V lost 5 bases to trimming and J lost 7 bases; unmatched junction nucleotides: 11. The CDR3 region is CASSPYTGQGLGYTF. DNA for the CDR3: TGTGCCAGTAGTCCGTACACGGGACAGGGTCTTGGCTACACCTTC.

The gene calls are TRBV11-2 and TRBJ2-2, with D perhaps matching TRBD2 (6 bases). Germline V CDR1 and CDR2: SGHAT, FQNNGV. V lost 5 bases and J lost 3, with 19 bases in between. This CDR3 comprises 17 residues. In DNA, the CDR3 is TGTGCCAGCAGCCAGAAATCGGGACTCGACTACACCGGGGAGCTGTTTTTT. This translates into CASSQKSGLDYTGELFF. Full variable domain (remainder filled in from reference TRBV11-2 and TRBJ2-2): EAGVAQSPRYKIIEKRQSVAFWCNPISGHATLYWYQQILGQGPKLLIQFQNNGVVDDSQLPKDRFSAERLKGVDSTLKIQPAKLEDSAVYLCASSQKSGLDYTGELFFGEGSRLTVL.

The chain combines TRBV29-1 with TRBJ2-5; TRBD1 matches at 10 bases. The germline CDR1 and CDR2 sequences are SQVTM and ANQGSEA. Trimming removed 4 bases from V and 7 bases from J; junction bases left unmatched: 12. CDR3 length: 15 amino acids. The CDR3 region is CSVVGTGVAGGTQYF. In nucleotides, the CDR3 is TGCAGCGTTGTTGGGACAGGGGTTGCCGGAGGGACCCAGTACTTC.

V gene TRBV19 combines with J gene TRBJ2-3, with D perhaps TRBD1 or TRBD2 (5 bases each). The length of the CDR3 is 15 residues. Trimming took off 3 bases at V and 5 bases at J, with 15 bases between the two ends. Germline V gives CDR1 LNHDA, CDR2 SQIVND (reference sequence). In DNA, the CDR3 is TGTGCCAGTAGTATTCTCACGGGACGCGGAGATACGCAGTATTTT. This gives the protein CASSILTGRGDTQYF. Drawing the rest from reference TRBV19 and TRBJ2-3, the complete variable domain is DGGITQSPKYLFRKEGQNVTLSCEQNLNHDAMYWYRQDPGQGLRLIYYSQIVNDFQKGDIAEGYSVSREKKESFPLTVTSAQKNPTAFYLCASSILTGRGDTQYFGPGTRLTVL.

This chain links TRBV9 with TRBJ1-1, with D possibly matching TRBD1 (5 bases). CDR1 and CDR2 (germline): SGDLS, YYNGEE. The V end was cut by 0 bases, the J end by 7 bases, with 10 bases between. The CDR3 extends over 13 amino acids. The chain's CDR3 is CASSVASGVEAFF. The CDR3 nucleotides read TGTGCCAGCAGCGTAGCATCGGGGGTTGAAGCTTTCTTT.

This rearrangement joins TRBV6-1 to TRBJ2-3, with TRBD2 as a possible D gene (5 bases). Germline V gene lookup returns CDR1 MNHNS and CDR2 SASEGT. CDR3 length: 12 residues. Trimming cost V 6 bases and J 3 bases, with 7 bases left between them. Written as DNA, the CDR3 is TGTGCCAGCAGAACTAGGACAGATACGCAGTATTTT. Its translation is CASRTRTDTQYF.

The V gene is TRBV18, the J gene TRBJ1-1, with 8 bases identical to TRBD1. The CDR3 covers 17 residues. The J segment lost 5 bases and the V segment lost 6 bases, leaving 17 bases of the junction unmatched. In germline, CDR1 is KGHSH, CDR2 LQKENI. The CDR3 here is CASSLNADRGCLTEAFF. CDR3 nucleotides: TGTGCCAGCTCCCTAAATGCAGACAGGGGATGCCTAACTGAAGCTTTCTTT.

The V gene is TRBV4-3, the J gene TRBJ1-1; possible D gene TRBD1, 5 bases. The CDR3 runs 13 residues. CDR1 and CDR2 from the germline V gene are LGHNA and YSLEER. The V and J ends lost 2 bases and 6 bases respectively, with 10 bases between them. The CDR3 nucleotides read TGCGCCAGCAGCCAAATGGGGGTACCTGAAGCTTTCTTT. Translation gives CASSQMGVPEAFF.